Listed below are T cell receptor beta chains from one sample, sequenced in a study of T-cell reconstitution after alpha-beta-depleted transplantation in children. Each CDR3 protein is one row after TCRdb ran MiXCR on the PCR reads. The sample lists 700,000 to 850,000 distinct CDR3 sequences; about 16% were seen once. The source was PBMCs, mostly from graft donor cells, collected 360 days after TCRalphabeta/CD19-depleted stem cell transplant. These receptors all stem from a male patient between 10 and 17 years old who had a stem cell transplant for acute lymphoblastic leukemia, so the T cells may come from the graft donor. The CDR3 runs from the conserved cysteine through the conserved F or W. D genes are given only for firm matches. Clone size is stated in some rows and not others, as once, few, many or a class when expanded.

clone size | CDR3 length | J gene | D gene | V gene | CDR3 DNA | CDR3 protein
- | 15 | TRBJ2-1 | - | TRBV4-1 | TGCGCCAGCAGCCGATCCCCGGGGGAGTACAATGAGCAGTTCTTC | CASSRSPGEYNEQFF
few | 13 | TRBJ1-3 | - | TRBV9 | TGTGCCAGCAGCCCCTGGGAGGGGAACACCATATATTTT | CASSPWEGNTIYF
few | 16 | TRBJ2-1 | - | TRBV7-3 | TGTGCCAGCAGCTTAACTAGCTCTGGGAGGCCCAATGAGCAGTTCTTC | CASSLTSSGRPNEQFF
- | 14 | TRBJ2-3 | - | TRBV7-8 | TGTGCCAGCAGCTTAGAAGGATTAGGTCCTACGCAGTATTTT | CASSLEGLGPTQYF
few | 14 | TRBJ1-4 | TRBD1 | TRBV2 | TGTGCCAGCAGTTTCGGACAGGGAAGGGAAAAACTGTTTTTT | CASSFGQGREKLFF
- | 17 | TRBJ2-7 | - | TRBV5-5 | TGTGCCAGCAGCTTGGCTATCGGGCAGAAGAGCTCCTACGAGCAGTACTTC | CASSLAIGQKSSYEQYF
- | 13 | TRBJ2-2 | - | TRBV15 | TGTGCCACCAGCAGCAGGGGTGCCGGGGAGCTGTTTTTT | CATSSRGAGELFF
- | 16 | TRBJ1-5 | - | TRBV12-3/TRBV12-4 | TGTGCCAGCACCCCATCGACAGCCTATAGCAATCAGCCCCAGCATTTT | CASTPSTAYSNQPQHF
few | 14 | TRBJ2-5 | - | TRBV6-2/TRBV6-3 | TGTGCCAGCAGTTACGGGTCCCTGGGGGAGACCCAGTACTTC | CASSYGSLGETQYF
few | 13 | TRBJ2-1 | - | TRBV29-1 | TGCAGCGTTGAAAGGGGCACTAGCAGTGAGCAGTTCTTC | CSVERGTSSEQFF
few | 19 | TRBJ1-5 | - | TRBV4-2 | TGTGCCAGCAGCCAAGACCCCCCCGGGACACTGTCACACAATCAGCCCCAGCATTTT | CASSQDPPGTLSHNQPQHF
few | 14 | TRBJ2-1 | - | TRBV5-1 | TGCGCCAGCCAGTTACCAGCAGTGAGCGATGAGCAGTTCTTC | CASQLPAVSDEQFF
- | 14 | TRBJ2-7 | TRBD1 | TRBV6-1 | TGTGCCAGCGCGCCGACCAGGGGGCGCCTCGAGCAGTACTTC | CASAPTRGRLEQYF
- | 15 | TRBJ2-3 | - | TRBV24-1 | TGTGCCACCACCGAGGGGAAGAAGAGTGCAGATACGCAGTATTTT | CATTEGKKSADTQYF
- | 17 | TRBJ2-2 | - | TRBV4-2 | TGTGCCAGCAGCCACCGCGGACGACAGTCGAACACCGGGGAGCTGTTTTTT | CASSHRGRQSNTGELFF
- | 15 | TRBJ2-1 | - | TRBV3-1 | TGTGCCAGCAGCCAACGGGACTTCGGGGTCAATGAGCAGTTCTTC | CASSQRDFGVNEQFF
few | 14 | TRBJ2-3 | - | TRBV20-1 | TGCAGTGCTAGAGAAACTAGAAGCACAGATACGCAGTATTTT | CSARETRSTDTQYF
- | 15 | TRBJ1-5 | TRBD1 | TRBV7-2 | TGTGCCAGCAGCTTAGCCTGGGCAGGGGGTCAGCCCCAGCATTTT | CASSLAWAGGQPQHF
few | 13 | TRBJ2-7 | TRBD2 | TRBV6-1 | TGTGCCAGCAGGGGGACTAGCGCCTACGAGCAGTACTTC | CASRGTSAYEQYF
- | 15 | TRBJ1-1 | TRBD1 | TRBV20-1 | TGCAGTGCCTGGGGTACAGGGGGCCTACGGACTGAAGCTTTCTTT | CSAWGTGGLRTEAFF
- | 15 | TRBJ1-1 | - | TRBV7-8 | TGTGCCAGCAGCTTGTATTTCGGCCGGAACACTGAAGCTTTCTTT | CASSLYFGRNTEAFF
many | 16 | TRBJ2-1 | TRBD2 | TRBV4-1 | TGCGCCAGCAGCCACCCCGGGACTAGCGGATACAATGAGCAGTTCTTC | CASSHPGTSGYNEQFF
- | 16 | TRBJ2-2 | - | TRBV10-3 | TGTGCCATCAGTGGGGGGCTGAGGGGACCCACCGGGGAGCTGTTTTTT | CAISGGLRGPTGELFF
- | 16 | TRBJ2-5 | TRBD2 | TRBV12-3/TRBV12-4 | TGTGCCAGCAGGGATGATCGACTAGCGGGAAGGGAGACCCAGTACTTC | CASRDDRLAGRETQYF
- | 21 | TRBJ2-4 | TRBD2 | TRBV20-1 | TGCAGTGCTCCACCCATACTTCCTAGCGGGAGAGGAAGTAGCGCCAAAAACATTCAGTACTTC | CSAPPILPSGRGSSAKNIQYF
- | 17 | TRBJ2-7 | - | TRBV4-1 | TGCGCCAGCAGCCAAACTACCGGGGGACGGTTTACCTACGAGCAGTACTTC | CASSQTTGGRFTYEQYF
few | 13 | TRBJ1-2 | - | TRBV29-1 | TGCAGCGTTGTTTCCTTGGGCATGCATGGCTACACCTTC | CSVVSLGMHGYTF
- | 14 | TRBJ2-3 | - | TRBV12-3/TRBV12-4 | TGTGCCAGCAGTTTTGGCTTGGGCACAGATACGCAGTATTTT | CASSFGLGTDTQYF
few | 14 | TRBJ2-2 | - | TRBV27 | TGTGCCAGCAGTTTATCGGCAGGGCCCGGGGAGCTGTTTTTT | CASSLSAGPGELFF
- | 16 | TRBJ2-7 | TRBD2 | TRBV5-5 | TGTGCCAGCAGCTTTGAAATTCTGGGACTAGGAGACGAGCAGTACTTC | CASSFEILGLGDEQYF